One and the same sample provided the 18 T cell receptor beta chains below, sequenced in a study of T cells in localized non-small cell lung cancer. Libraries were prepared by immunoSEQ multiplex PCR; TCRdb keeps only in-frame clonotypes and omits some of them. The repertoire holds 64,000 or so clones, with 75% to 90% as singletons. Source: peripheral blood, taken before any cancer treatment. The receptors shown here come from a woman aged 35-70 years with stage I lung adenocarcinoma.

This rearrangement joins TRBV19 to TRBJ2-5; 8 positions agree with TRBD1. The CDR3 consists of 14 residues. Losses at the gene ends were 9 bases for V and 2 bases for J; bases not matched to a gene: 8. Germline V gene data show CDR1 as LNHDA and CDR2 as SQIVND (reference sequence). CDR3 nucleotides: TGTGCCAGAGAACGGCGACAGGGGCAAGAGACCCAGTACTTC. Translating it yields CARERRQGQETQYF.

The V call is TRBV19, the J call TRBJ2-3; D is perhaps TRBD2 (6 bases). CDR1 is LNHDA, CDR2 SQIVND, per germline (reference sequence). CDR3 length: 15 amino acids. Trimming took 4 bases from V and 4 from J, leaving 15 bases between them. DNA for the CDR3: TGTGCCAGTAGTAGGTACGGGAGTCTGGCAGATACGCAGTATTTT. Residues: CASSRYGSLADTQYF.

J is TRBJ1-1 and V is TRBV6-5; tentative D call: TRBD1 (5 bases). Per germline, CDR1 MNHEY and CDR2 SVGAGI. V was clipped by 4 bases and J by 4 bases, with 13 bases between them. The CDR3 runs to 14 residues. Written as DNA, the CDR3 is TGTGCCAGCAGTTTGGGACGTCGGGCCACTGAAGCTTTCTTT. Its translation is CASSLGRRATEAFF.

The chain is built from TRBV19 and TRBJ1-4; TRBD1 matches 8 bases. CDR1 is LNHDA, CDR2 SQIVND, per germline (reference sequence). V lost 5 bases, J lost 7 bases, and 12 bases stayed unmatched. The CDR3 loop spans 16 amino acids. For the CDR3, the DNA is TGTGCCAGTAGTGAGGGGCGTCGGACAGGGCCTGAAAAACTGTTTTTT. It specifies CASSEGRRTGPEKLFF.

CDR3 nucleotide sequence: TGTGCCAGCAGCTTAGGGCCATTGACAGGAAACATTCAGTACTTC. Its protein product is CASSLGPLTGNIQYF. The V gene is TRBV7-9, the J gene TRBJ2-4; possible D gene TRBD1, 6 bases. CDR3 length: 15 residues. V lost 1 base and J lost 6, with 13 bases in between. Germline CDR1 reads SEHNR; CDR2 reads FQNEAQ (reference sequence). Together with reference TRBV7-9 and TRBJ2-4, the CDR3 gives the full variable domain: DTGVSQNPRHKITKRGQNVTFRCDPISEHNRLYWYRQTLGQGPEFLTYFQNEAQLEKSRLLSDRFSAERPKGSFSTLEIQRTEQGDSAMYLCASSLGPLTGNIQYFGAGTRLSVL.

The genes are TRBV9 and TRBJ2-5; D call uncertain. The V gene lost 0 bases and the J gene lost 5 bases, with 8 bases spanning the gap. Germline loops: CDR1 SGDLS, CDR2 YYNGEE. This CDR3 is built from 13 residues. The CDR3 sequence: CASSVAEWETQYF. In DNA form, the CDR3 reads TGTGCCAGCAGCGTAGCCGAGTGGGAGACCCAGTACTTC.

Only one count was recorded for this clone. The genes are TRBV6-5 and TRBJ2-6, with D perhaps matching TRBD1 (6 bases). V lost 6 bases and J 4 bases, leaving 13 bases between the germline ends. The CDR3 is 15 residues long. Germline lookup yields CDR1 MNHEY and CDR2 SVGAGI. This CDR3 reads CASSLQGYGANVLTF. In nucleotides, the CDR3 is TGTGCCAGCAGCCTTCAGGGGTACGGGGCCAACGTCCTGACTTTC.

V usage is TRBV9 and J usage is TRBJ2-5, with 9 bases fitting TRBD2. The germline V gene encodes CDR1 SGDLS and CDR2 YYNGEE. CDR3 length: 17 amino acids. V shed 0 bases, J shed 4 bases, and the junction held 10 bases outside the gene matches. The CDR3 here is CASSVGVIAGDLETQYF. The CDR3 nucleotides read TGTGCCAGCAGCGTAGGTGTGATAGCGGGAGATCTAGAGACCCAGTACTTC.

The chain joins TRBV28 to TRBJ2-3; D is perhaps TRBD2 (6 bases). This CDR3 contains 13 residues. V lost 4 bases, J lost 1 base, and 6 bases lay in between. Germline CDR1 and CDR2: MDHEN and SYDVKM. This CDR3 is CASSSGGTDTQYF. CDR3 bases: TGTGCCAGCAGTTCGGGGGGCACAGATACGCAGTATTTT.

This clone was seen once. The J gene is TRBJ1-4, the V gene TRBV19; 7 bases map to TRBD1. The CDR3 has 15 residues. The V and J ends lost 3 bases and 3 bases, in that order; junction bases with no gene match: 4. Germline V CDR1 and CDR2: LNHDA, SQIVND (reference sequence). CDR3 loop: CASSMVGTANEKLFF. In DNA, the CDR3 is TGTGCCAGTAGTATGGTGGGGACAGCTAATGAAAAACTGTTTTTT.

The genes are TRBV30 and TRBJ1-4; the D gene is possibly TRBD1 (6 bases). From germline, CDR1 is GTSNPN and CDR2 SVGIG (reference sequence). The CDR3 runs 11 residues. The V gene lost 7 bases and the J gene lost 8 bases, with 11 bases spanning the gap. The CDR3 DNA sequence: TGTGCCTCCCGGGACATGGAAAAACTGTTTTTT. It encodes CASRDMEKLFF.

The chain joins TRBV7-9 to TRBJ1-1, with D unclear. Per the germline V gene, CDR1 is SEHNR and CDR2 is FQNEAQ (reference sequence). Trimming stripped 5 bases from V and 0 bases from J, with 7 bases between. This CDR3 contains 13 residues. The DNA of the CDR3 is TGTGCCAGCAGCCACTACGTGAACACTGAAGCTTTCTTT. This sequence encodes CASSHYVNTEAFF.

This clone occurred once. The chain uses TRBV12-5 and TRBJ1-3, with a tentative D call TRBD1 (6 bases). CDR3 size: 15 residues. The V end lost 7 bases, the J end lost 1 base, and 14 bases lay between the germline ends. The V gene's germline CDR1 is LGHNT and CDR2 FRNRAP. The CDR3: CASALPRGSGNTIYF. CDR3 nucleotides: TGTGCTAGTGCCCTCCCCAGGGGATCTGGAAACACCATATATTTT.

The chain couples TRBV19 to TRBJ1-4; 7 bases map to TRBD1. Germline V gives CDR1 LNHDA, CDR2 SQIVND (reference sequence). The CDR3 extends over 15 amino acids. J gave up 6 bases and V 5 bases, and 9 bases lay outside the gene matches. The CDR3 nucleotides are TGTGCCAGTAGTGTCAATCGGGACAGATATGAAAAACTGTTTTTT. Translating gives CASSVNRDRYEKLFF.

CDR3 sequence reads: CSVVGEQVNGYTF. CDR3 in DNA: TGCAGCGTTGTAGGTGAACAGGTGAATGGCTACACCTTC. This chain connects TRBV29-1 to TRBJ1-2, with D tentatively TRBD1 (5 bases). With 4 bases removed from V and 6 bases from J, the gap between germline ends came to 15 bases. The CDR3 extends over 13 amino acids. CDR1 is SQVTM and CDR2 is ANQGSEA in the germline V gene.

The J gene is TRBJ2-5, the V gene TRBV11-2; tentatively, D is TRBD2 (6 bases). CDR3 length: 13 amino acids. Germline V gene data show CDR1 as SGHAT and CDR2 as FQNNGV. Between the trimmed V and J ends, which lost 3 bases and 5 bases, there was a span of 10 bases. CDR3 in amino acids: CASSFPGVETQYF. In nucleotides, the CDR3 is TGTGCCAGCAGCTTTCCGGGAGTGGAGACCCAGTACTTC. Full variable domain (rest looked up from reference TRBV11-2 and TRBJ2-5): EAGVAQSPRYKIIEKRQSVAFWCNPISGHATLYWYQQILGQGPKLLIQFQNNGVVDDSQLPKDRFSAERLKGVDSTLKIQPAKLEDSAVYLCASSFPGVETQYFGPGTRLLVL.

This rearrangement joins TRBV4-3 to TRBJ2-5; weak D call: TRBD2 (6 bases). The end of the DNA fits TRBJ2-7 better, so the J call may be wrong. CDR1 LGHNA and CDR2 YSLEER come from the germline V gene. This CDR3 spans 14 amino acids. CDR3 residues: CASSPGRGGYEQYF. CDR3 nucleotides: TGCGCCAGCAGCCCCGGGAGAGGCGGCTACGAGCAGTACTTC.

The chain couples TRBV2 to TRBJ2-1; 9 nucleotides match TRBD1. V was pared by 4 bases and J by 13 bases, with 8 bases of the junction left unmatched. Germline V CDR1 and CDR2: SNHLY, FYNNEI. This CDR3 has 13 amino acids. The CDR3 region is CASSVGQGINQFF. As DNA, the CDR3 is TGTGCCAGCAGTGTGGGACAGGGAATTAATCAGTTCTTC.